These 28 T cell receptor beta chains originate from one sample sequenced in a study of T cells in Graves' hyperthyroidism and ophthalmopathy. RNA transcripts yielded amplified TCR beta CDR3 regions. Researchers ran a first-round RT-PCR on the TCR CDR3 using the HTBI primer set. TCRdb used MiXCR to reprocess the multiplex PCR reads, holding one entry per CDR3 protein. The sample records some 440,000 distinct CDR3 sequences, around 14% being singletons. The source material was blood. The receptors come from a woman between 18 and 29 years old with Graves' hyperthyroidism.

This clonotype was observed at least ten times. The CDR3 protein is CASSRGTSWETQYF. CDR3 nucleotides: TGTGCCAGCAGCCGGGGGACTAGTTGGGAGACCCAGTACTTC. The rearrangement uses TRBV11-2 and TRBJ2-5; the match to TRBD2 covers 8 bases. Germline CDR1 SGHAT, CDR2 FQNNGV. The CDR3 has 14 residues. Trimming took 5 bases from V and 5 from J; bases not matched to a gene: 7.

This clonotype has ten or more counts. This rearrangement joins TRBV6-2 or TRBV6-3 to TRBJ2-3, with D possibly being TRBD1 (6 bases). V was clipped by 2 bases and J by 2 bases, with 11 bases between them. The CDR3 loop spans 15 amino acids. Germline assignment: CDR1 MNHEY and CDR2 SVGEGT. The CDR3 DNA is TGTGCCAGCAGTTACGGGGACACGAACACAGATACGCAGTATTTT. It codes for CASSYGDTNTDTQYF.

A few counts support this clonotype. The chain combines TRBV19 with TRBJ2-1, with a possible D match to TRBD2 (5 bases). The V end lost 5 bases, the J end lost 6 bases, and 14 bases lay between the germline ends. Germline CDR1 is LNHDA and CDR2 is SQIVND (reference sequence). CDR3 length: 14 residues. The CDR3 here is CASSEGQGVNEQFF. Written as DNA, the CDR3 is TGTGCCAGTAGTGAGGGTCAAGGCGTCAATGAGCAGTTCTTC.

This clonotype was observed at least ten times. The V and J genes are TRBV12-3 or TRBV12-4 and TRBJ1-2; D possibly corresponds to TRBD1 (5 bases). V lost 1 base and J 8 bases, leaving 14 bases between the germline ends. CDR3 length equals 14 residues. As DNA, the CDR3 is TGTGCCAGCAGTTTAGAGGGACGGGAGGGAGGCTACACCTTC. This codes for CASSLEGREGGYTF.

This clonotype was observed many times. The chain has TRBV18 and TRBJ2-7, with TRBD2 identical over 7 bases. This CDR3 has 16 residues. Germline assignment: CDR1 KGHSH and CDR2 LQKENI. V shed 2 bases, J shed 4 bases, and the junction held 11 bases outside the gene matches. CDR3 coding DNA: TGTGCCAGCTCACCATTTATTACGGGGCGGGAGTACGAGCAGTACTTC. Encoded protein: CASSPFITGREYEQYF.

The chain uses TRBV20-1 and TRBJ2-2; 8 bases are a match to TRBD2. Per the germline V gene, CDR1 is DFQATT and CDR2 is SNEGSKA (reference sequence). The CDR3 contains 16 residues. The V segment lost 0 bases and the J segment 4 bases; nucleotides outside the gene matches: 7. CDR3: CSARDASGSSTGELFF. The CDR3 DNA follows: TGCAGTGCTAGAGATGCGAGCGGGAGTTCCACCGGGGAGCTGTTTTTT.

The CDR3 bases are TGTGCCAGCAGCTTAGTCCGGGGTATCGGAGAAAAACTGTTTTTT. Amino acid sequence: CASSLVRGIGEKLFF. This rearrangement joins TRBV7-2 to TRBJ1-4; D is ambiguous. The germline V gene has CDR1 SGHTA and CDR2 FQGNSA. There are 15 residues in the CDR3. Trimming shortened V by 1 base and J by 8 bases, and 14 bases separated the two germline ends. Full variable domain (missing parts from reference TRBV7-2 and TRBJ1-4): GAGVSQSPSNKVTEKGKDVELRCDPISGHTALYWYRQSLGQGLEFLIYFQGNSAPDKSGLPSDRFSAERTGGSVSTLTIQRTQQEDSAVYLCASSLVRGIGEKLFFGSGTQLSVL.

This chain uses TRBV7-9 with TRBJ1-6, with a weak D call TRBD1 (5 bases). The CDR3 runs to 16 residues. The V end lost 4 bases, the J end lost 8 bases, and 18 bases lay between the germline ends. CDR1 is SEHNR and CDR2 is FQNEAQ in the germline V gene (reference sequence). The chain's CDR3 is CASSYLAGGPYSPLHF. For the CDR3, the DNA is TGTGCCAGCAGCTACCTGGCGGGGGGACCCTATTCACCCCTCCACTTT.

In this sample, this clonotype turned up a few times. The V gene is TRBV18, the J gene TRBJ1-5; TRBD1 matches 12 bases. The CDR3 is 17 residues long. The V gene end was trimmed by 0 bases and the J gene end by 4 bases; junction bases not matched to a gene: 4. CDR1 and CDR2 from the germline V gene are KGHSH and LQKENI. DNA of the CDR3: TGTGCCAGCTCACCACCAGGGACAGGGGGCGCGAATCAGCCCCAGCATTTT. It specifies CASSPPGTGGANQPQHF.

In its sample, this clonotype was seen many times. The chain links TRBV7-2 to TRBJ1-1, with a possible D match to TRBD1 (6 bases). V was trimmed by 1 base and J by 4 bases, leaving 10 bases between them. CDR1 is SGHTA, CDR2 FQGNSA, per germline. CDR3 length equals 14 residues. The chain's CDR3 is CASSLVGGPTEAFF. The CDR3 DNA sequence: TGTGCCAGCAGCTTAGTAGGGGGGCCCACTGAAGCTTTCTTT.

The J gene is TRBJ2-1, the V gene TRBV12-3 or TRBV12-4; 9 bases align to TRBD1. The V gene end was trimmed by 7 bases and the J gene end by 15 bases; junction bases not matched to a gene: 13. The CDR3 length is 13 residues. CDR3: CASTKDRGLASFF. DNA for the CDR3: TGTGCCAGCACAAAGGACAGGGGACTGGCCTCGTTCTTC.

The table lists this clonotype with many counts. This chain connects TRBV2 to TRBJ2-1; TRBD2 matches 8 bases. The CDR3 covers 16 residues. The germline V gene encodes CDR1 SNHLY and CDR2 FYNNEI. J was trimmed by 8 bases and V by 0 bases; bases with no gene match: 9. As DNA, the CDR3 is TGTGCCAGCAGTGAAGCCCCGGGACTAGGGGTCCATGAGCAGTTCTTC. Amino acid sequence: CASSEAPGLGVHEQFF.

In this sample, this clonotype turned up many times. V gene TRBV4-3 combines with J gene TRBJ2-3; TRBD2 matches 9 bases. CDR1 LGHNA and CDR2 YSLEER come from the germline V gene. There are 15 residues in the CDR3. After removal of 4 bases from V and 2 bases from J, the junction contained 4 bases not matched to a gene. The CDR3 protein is CASSLAGEDTDTQYF. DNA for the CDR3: TGCGCCAGCAGCCTAGCGGGGGAAGACACAGATACGCAGTATTTT.

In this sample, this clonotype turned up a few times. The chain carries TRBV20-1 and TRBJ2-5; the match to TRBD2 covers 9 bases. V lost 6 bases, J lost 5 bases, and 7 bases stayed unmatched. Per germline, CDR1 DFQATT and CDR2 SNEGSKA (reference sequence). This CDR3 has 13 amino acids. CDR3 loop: CSALSGRSETQYF. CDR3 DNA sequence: TGCAGTGCCCTTAGCGGGAGAAGTGAGACCCAGTACTTC.

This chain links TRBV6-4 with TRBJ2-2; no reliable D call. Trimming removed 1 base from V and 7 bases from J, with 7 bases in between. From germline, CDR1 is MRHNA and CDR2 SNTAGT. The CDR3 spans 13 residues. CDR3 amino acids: CASSDLESGELFF. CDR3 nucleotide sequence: TGTGCCAGCAGTGACTTGGAAAGCGGGGAGCTGTTTTTT.

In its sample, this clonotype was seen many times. CDR3 amino acids: CASPPPASGRSDTQYF. The DNA of the CDR3 is TGTGCCAGCCCCCCTCCGGCTAGCGGGAGGTCGGATACGCAGTATTTT. V gene TRBV28 combines with J gene TRBJ2-3; 11 bases agree with TRBD2. V shed 8 bases and J 6 bases; nucleotides not matched to a gene: 13. CDR3 size: 16 residues. In germline, CDR1 is MDHEN, CDR2 SYDVKM. Looking up the rest from reference TRBV28 and TRBJ2-3 gives the full variable domain: DVKVTQSSRYLVKRTGEKVFLECVQDMDHENMFWYRQDPGLGLRLIYFSYDVKMKEKGDIPEGYSVSREKKERFSLILESASTNQTSMYLCASPPPASGRSDTQYFGPGTRLTVL.

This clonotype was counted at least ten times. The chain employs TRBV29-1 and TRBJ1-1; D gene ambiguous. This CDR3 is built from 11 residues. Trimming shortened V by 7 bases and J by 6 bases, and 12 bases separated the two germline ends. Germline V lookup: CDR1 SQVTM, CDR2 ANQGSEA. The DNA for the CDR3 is TGCAGCGCCGAGGGTCCGGCTGAAGCTTTCTTT. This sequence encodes CSAEGPAEAFF.

CDR3 amino acids: CASSQDDPGYTEAFF. In nucleotides, the CDR3 is TGCGCCAGCAGCCAAGATGACCCGGGGTACACTGAAGCTTTCTTT. This chain uses TRBV4-1 with TRBJ1-1; D gene uncertain. Germline V gene sequence: CDR1 MGHRA, CDR2 YSYEKL. CDR3 length: 15 residues. V lost 0 bases, J lost 3 bases, and 11 bases lay in between.

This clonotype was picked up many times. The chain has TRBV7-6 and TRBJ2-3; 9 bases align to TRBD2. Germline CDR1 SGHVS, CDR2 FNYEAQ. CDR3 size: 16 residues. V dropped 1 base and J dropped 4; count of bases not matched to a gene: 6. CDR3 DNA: TGTGCCAGCAGCTTAGGAGCGGGAGGTCAATCAGATACGCAGTATTTT. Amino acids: CASSLGAGGQSDTQYF.

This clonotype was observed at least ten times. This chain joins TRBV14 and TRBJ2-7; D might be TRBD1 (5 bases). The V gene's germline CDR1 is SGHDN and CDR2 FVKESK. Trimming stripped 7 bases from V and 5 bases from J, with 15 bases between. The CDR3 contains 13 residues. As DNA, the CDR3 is TGTGCCAGCAAAAACTCAGGGTTCCACGAGCAGTACTTC. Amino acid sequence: CASKNSGFHEQYF.

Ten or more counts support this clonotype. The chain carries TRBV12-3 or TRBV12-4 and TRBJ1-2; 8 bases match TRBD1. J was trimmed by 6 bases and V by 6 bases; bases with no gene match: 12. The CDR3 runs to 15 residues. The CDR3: CASRMTGVYQNGYTF. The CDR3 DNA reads TGTGCCAGCAGAATGACAGGGGTGTATCAGAATGGCTACACCTTC.

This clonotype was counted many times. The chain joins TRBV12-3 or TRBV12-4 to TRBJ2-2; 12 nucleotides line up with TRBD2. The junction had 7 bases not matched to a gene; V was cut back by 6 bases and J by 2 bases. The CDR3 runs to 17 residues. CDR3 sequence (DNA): TGTGCCAGCAGGATGACTAGCGGGGGAGATAACACCGGGGAGCTGTTTTTT. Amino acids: CASRMTSGGDNTGELFF.

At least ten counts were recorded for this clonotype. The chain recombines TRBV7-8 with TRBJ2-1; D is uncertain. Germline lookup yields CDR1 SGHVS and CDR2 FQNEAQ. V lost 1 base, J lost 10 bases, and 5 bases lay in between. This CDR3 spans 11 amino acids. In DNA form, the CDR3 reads TGTGCCAGCAGCTTAGATAAAGAGCAGTTCTTC. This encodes CASSLDKEQFF. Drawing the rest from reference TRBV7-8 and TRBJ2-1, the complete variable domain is GAGVSQSPRYKVAKRGQDVALRCDPISGHVSLFWYQQALGQGPEFLTYFQNEAQLDKSGLPSDRFFAERPEGSVSTLKIQRTQQEDSAVYLCASSLDKEQFFGPGTRLTVL.

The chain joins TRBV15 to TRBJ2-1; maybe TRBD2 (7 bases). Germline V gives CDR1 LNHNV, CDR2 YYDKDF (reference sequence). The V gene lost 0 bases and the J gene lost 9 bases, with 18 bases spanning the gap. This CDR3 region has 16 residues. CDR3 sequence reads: CATSRDVAGEGGEQFF. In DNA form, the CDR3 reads TGTGCCACCAGCAGAGACGTGGCGGGAGAAGGGGGTGAGCAGTTCTTC.

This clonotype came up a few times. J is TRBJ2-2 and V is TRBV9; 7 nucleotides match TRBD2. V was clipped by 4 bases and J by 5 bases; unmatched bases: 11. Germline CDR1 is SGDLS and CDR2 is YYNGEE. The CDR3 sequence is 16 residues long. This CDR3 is CASSSGRDLITGELFF. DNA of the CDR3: TGTGCCAGCAGCTCAGGGAGGGACTTGATAACCGGGGAGCTGTTTTTT. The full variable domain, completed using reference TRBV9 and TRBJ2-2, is DSGVTQTPKHLITATGQRVTLRCSPRSGDLSVYWYQQSLDQGLQFLIQYYNGEERAKGNILERFSAQQFPDLHSELNLSSLELGDSALYFCASSSGRDLITGELFFGEGSRLTVL.

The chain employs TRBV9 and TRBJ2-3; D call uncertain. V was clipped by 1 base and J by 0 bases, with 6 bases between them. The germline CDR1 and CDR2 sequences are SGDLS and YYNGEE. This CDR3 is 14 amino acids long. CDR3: CASSVYDSTDTQYF. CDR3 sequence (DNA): TGTGCCAGCAGCGTATATGACAGCACAGATACGCAGTATTTT.

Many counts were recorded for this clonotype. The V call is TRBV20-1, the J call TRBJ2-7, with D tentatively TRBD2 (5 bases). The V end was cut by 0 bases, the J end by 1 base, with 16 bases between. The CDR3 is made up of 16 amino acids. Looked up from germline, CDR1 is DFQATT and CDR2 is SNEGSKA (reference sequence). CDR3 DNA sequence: TGCAGTGCTAGAGATCGTACGCGGGCCGCGTCCTACGAGCAGTACTTC. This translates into CSARDRTRAASYEQYF.

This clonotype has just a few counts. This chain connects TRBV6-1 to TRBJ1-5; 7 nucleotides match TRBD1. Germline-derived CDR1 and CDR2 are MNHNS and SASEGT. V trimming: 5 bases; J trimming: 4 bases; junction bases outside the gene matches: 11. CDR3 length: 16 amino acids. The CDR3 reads CASSPRGTASNQPQHF. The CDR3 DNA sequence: TGTGCCAGCAGTCCACGCGGGACAGCGAGTAATCAGCCCCAGCATTTT.